This T cell receptor beta chain comes out of a study of shared clonotypes between healthy human individuals. Study outcomes and limitations: Among non-shared clonotypes, generation probabilities were lower than among those shared by all four donors. Clonotype sharing among the donors was expected to vary with sequencing depth. The study drew on few donors, limiting represented genetic and exposure-history diversity.

Profiled with immunoSEQ multiplex PCR; TCRdb holds only in-frame clones, not every one. The repertoire has a few million clones, around nine tenths of them found once; the top ten carry over 0.12%. The CDR3 extends over 16 amino acids. The ends lost 2 bases at V and 0 bases at J; junction bases unmatched: 6. The germline V gene encodes CDR1 KGHSH and CDR2 LQKENI. As for this clone: Its antigen is still unknown.

The chain combines TRBV18 with TRBJ1-1; 7 bases line up with TRBD1. Sequencing used naive CD4+ T cells sorted from blood. The subset denotes: CD45RA+ positively selected. This receptor was obtained from a man between 18 and 29 years old in good health. CDR3 coding DNA: TGTGCCAGCTCACCAGTATCGGGACAGCTGAACACTGAAGCTTTCTTT. This translates into CASSPVSGQLNTEAFF.